What follows are 18 T cell receptor beta chains derived from one specimen sequenced in a study of T-cell reconstitution after alpha-beta-depleted transplantation in children. Preparation of the TCRbeta library used unique molecular identifiers. TCRdb re-called the PCR reads through MiXCR, storing one row per CDR3 protein. The sample consists of 300,000 to 350,000 distinct CDR3 sequences, around 25% of them appearing once. The sequencing here drew on PBMCs, mostly from graft donor cells, taken 180 days after TCRalphabeta/CD19-depleted stem cell transplant. These receptors were collected from a male patient under 18 who had a stem cell transplant for acute lymphoblastic leukemia, so the T cells may come from the graft donor.

This clonotype has at least ten counts. The chain is built from TRBV5-1 and TRBJ2-4, with a tentative D call TRBD2 (5 bases). Trimming cost V 1 base and J 2 bases, with 7 bases left between them. From germline, CDR1 is SGHRS and CDR2 YFSETQ. This CDR3 spans 14 amino acids. Here the CDR3 reads CASSLPGTKNIQYF. The CDR3 coding sequence is TGCGCCAGCAGCTTGCCCGGGACCAAAAACATTCAGTACTTC. Combining the CDR3 with reference TRBV5-1 and TRBJ2-4 gives the whole variable domain KAGVTQTPRYLIKTRGQQVTLSCSPISGHRSVSWYQQTPGQGLQFLFEYFSETQRNKGNFPGRFSGRQFSNSRSEMNVSTLELGDSALYLCASSLPGTKNIQYFGAGTRLSVL.

This clonotype turned up a few times. The CDR3: CASSRGSGSYEQYF. CDR3 nucleotides: TGTGCCAGCAGCCGCGGGAGTGGGTCCTACGAGCAGTACTTC. The chain recombines TRBV4-2 with TRBJ2-7; 7 bases map to TRBD2. Germline CDR1 and CDR2: LGHNA and YNFKEQ. The CDR3 runs 14 residues. Trimming removed 4 bases from V and 1 base from J; junction bases left unmatched: 4.

This clonotype has just a few counts. At one of its ends the junction is not consistent with the germline gene, which may arise from a read error. The rearrangement links TRBV29-1 to TRBJ2-2; D possibly uses TRBD1 or TRBD2 (5 bases each). In germline, CDR1 is SQVTM, CDR2 ANQGSEA. The length of the CDR3 is 15 residues. In nucleotides, the CDR3 is TGCAGCGGCACCGGGGCCGTCCCGAACCCCGGGGAGCTGTTTTTT. It specifies CSGTGAVPNPGELFF.

A few counts support this clonotype. The chain combines TRBV12-3 or TRBV12-4 with TRBJ1-1, with TRBD1 matching 7 bases. V gave up 3 bases and J gave up 3 bases; unmatched junction bases: 7. The CDR3 is 15 residues long. CDR3 nucleotide sequence: TGTGCCAGCAGTTTGTTCAGGGGGGCCGACACTGAAGCTTTCTTT. Protein: CASSLFRGADTEAFF.

The chain joins TRBV4-2 to TRBJ2-7; weak D call: TRBD2 (6 bases). The CDR3 length is 18 residues. V was trimmed by 0 bases and J by 6 bases, leaving 24 bases between them. In germline, CDR1 is LGHNA, CDR2 YNFKEQ. The CDR3 DNA sequence: TGTGCCAGCAGCCAAGATGGGACTCCCCGGACGCCGCCACGCGAGCAGTACTTC. This translates into CASSQDGTPRTPPREQYF.

This clonotype was detected a few times. The rearrangement uses TRBV6-1 and TRBJ2-2, with 10 nucleotides matching TRBD2. The CDR3 is 15 amino acids. The V segment lost 5 bases and the J segment 3 bases; nucleotides outside the gene matches: 3. CDR1 and CDR2 from the germline V gene are MNHNS and SASEGT. DNA of the CDR3: TGTGCCAGCAGTCCACTAGCGGGGTACACCGGGGAGCTGTTTTTT. Its translation: CASSPLAGYTGELFF.

The rearrangement uses TRBV5-5 and TRBJ1-4; D ambiguous. V dropped 3 bases and J dropped 8 bases, with 8 bases sitting between them. CDR1 is SGHKS and CDR2 is YYEKEE in the germline V gene (reference sequence). The CDR3 covers 12 residues. DNA of the CDR3: TGTGCCAGCAGCTCACTTGCCGAAAAACTGTTTTTT. It encodes CASSSLAEKLFF.

The V call is TRBV4-1, the J call TRBJ2-2, with unresolved D. This CDR3 region has 14 residues. CDR1 and CDR2 (germline): MGHRA, YSYEKL. V shed 1 base and J shed 6 bases, with 9 bases lying between them. CDR3 region: CASSQAMMPGELFF. As DNA, the CDR3 is TGCGCCAGCAGCCAAGCAATGATGCCCGGGGAGCTGTTTTTT.

CDR3 sequence (DNA): TGTGCCATCAGTGAGCGGGACAGCACAGATACGCAGTATTTT. Translation gives CAISERDSTDTQYF. This chain joins TRBV10-3 and TRBJ2-3; possibly TRBD1 or TRBD2 for D (5 bases each). This CDR3 has 14 amino acids. Trimming shortened V by 2 bases and J by 0 bases, and 6 bases separated the two germline ends. The germline gives CDR1 ENHRY, CDR2 SYGVKD.

To note about this clonotype: At one boundary the junction diverges from the germline segment, which might be a read error. The J gene is TRBJ2-2, the V gene TRBV5-1; perhaps TRBD2 as D (5 bases). CDR3 size: 14 residues. Germline CDR1 is SGHRS and CDR2 is YFSETQ. The CDR3 reads CASSPLTVVGELSF. The DNA for the CDR3 is TGCGCCAGCAGCCCATTAACGGTTGTCGGGGAGCTGTCTTTT. Full variable domain (missing parts from reference TRBV5-1 and TRBJ2-2): KAGVTQTPRYLIKTRGQQVTLSCSPISGHRSVSWYQQTPGQGLQFLFEYFSETQRNKGNFPGRFSGRQFSNSRSEMNVSTLELGDSALYLCASSPLTVVGELSFGEGSRLTVL.

CDR3 region: CASRRTSVETQYF. The CDR3, as DNA: TGTGCCAGCAGGAGGACTAGCGTGGAGACCCAGTACTTC. V usage is TRBV2 and J usage is TRBJ2-5; 9 bases fit TRBD2. The V gene end was trimmed by 6 bases and the J gene end by 5 bases; junction bases not matched to a gene: 4. Germline V gene data show CDR1 as SNHLY and CDR2 as FYNNEI. This CDR3 is 13 amino acids long.

This clonotype showed up many times. The chain has TRBV5-1 and TRBJ1-2, with D hard to call. This CDR3 is built from 11 residues. Germline CDR1 SGHRS, CDR2 YFSETQ. Trimming took off 2 bases at V and 3 bases at J, with 2 bases between the two ends. The chain's CDR3 is CASSLDYGYTF. The CDR3 DNA sequence: TGCGCCAGCAGCTTAGACTATGGCTACACCTTC.

The V call is TRBV5-1, the J call TRBJ1-6; D call uncertain. V gave up 4 bases and J gave up 4 bases, with 24 bases separating them. Germline V gene sequence: CDR1 SGHRS, CDR2 YFSETQ. The CDR3 is 19 residues long. For the CDR3, the DNA is TGCGCCAGCAGCCGACGTATATCGGGTCCCATCGAATATAATTCACCCCTCCACTTT. Its protein product is CASSRRISGPIEYNSPLHF.

Here the CDR3 DNA reads TGTGCCAGCAGCAAAGGGTTGGCGGGAAGGGGAGATACGCAGTATTTT. Its protein is CASSKGLAGRGDTQYF. The chain employs TRBV21-1 and TRBJ2-3; the table's TRBD1 call for D was not verified on the DNA. TRBV21-1 is reported as a pseudogene. This CDR3 is 16 amino acids long.

The gene calls are TRBV2 and TRBJ2-2; D perhaps matches TRBD1 (5 bases). Per germline, CDR1 SNHLY and CDR2 FYNNEI. The CDR3 contains 13 residues. Trimming left V 7 bases short and J 6 bases short, with 12 bases between. The CDR3: CASNDQGAGELFF. The CDR3 DNA is TGTGCCAGCAACGACCAGGGTGCCGGGGAGCTGTTTTTT.

The chain combines TRBV27 with TRBJ1-2; no definite D call. The germline CDR1 and CDR2 sequences are MNHEY and SMNVEV (reference sequence). The germline V and J ends were trimmed by 10 bases and 7 bases, with 22 bases remaining between them. The CDR3 runs 14 residues. The CDR3 loop reads CATVRSMGLGGYTF. In DNA form, the CDR3 reads TGTGCCACCGTTCGTTCCATGGGCCTGGGTGGCTACACCTTC.

The V and J genes are TRBV20-1 and TRBJ2-7, with 8 bases lining up with TRBD1. CDR1 and CDR2 from the germline V gene are DFQATT and SNEGSKA (reference sequence). The CDR3 has 14 residues. V shed 3 bases and J 9 bases; nucleotides not matched to a gene: 13. The DNA of the CDR3 is TGCAGTGCTAGTGCGCAGGGGGCGATCACTGGGCAGTACTTC. Translated: CSASAQGAITGQYF.

The chain links TRBV18 to TRBJ1-1; possible D gene TRBD1, 5 bases. The CDR3 sequence is 15 residues long. Germline CDR1 and CDR2: KGHSH and LQKENI. The V gene lost 3 bases and the J gene lost 0 bases, with 11 bases spanning the gap. The CDR3 DNA follows: TGTGCCAGCTCACCTCCAGGGAGGATGAACACTGAAGCTTTCTTT. This codes for CASSPPGRMNTEAFF.